The entry below gives a single T cell receptor (beta chain) sequence along with its context. As yet, its antigen is unknown. V gave up 1 base and J gave up 4 bases, with 7 bases separating them. In germline, CDR1 is SGHRS, CDR2 YFSETQ. The CDR3 runs 13 residues. These data come from a study of PD-1 blockade in classical Hodgkin lymphoma. Findings and limits, study-wide: It was reported that newly diagnosed patients had less baseline TCR diversity than healthy donors.

TCRdb's table, derived via immunoSEQ multiplex PCR, lists solely in-frame clones and lacks some. This table holds 20,000 to 25,000 clones, about 80% found once. All patients experienced relapse after autologous stem cell transplantation, and brentuximab vedotin exposure was variable. The sequence came from a human donor with classical Hodgkin lymphoma. The specimen comprised peripheral blood mononuclear cells (PBMCs), sampled before the second cycle of nivolumab. V is TRBV5-1 and J is TRBJ2-3; the D gene is possibly TRBD1 (5 bases). CDR3 sequence (DNA): TGCGCCAGCAGCTTGCAGGGCGCAGATACGCAGTATTTT. Protein: CASSLQGADTQYF.